One sample yielded the 9 T cell receptor beta chains listed below, sequenced in a study of cytomegalovirus exposure and HLA in healthy donors. Vbeta (60) and Jbeta (13) primers were used in the PCR. Data came from immunoSEQ multiplex PCR; TCRdb stores just in-frame clones and leaves some out. The sample shows 100,000 to 150,000 clones, around 80% of them seen only once. Sequenced material: PBMCs. The receptors stem from a young man in good health and CMV-seronegative.

The chain has TRBV5-6 and TRBJ1-2; no clear D gene. The CDR3 is 11 residues long. V lost 2 bases and J lost 10, with 9 bases in between. Germline CDR1 SGHDT, CDR2 YYEEEE. The CDR3 DNA reads TGTGCCAGCAGCTTAGATCGAGCCTACACCTTC. This encodes CASSLDRAYTF.

This clone was detected only a few times. This sequence joins TRBV10-3 and TRBJ1-2, with 7 positions matching TRBD1. The J segment lost 11 bases and the V segment lost 4 bases, leaving 10 bases of the junction unmatched. CDR1 and CDR2 (germline): ENHRY, SYGVKD. The CDR3 runs 13 residues. The CDR3 nucleotides read TGTGCCATCAGTGGCGGCAGGGGGAATACATACACCTTC. It codes for CAISGGRGNTYTF.

The chain has TRBV4-3 and TRBJ2-5, with a tentative D call TRBD1 (6 bases). The DNA matches TRBJ2-7 better at its end, which makes the J call doubtful. The CDR3 has 15 residues. The germline V gene has CDR1 LGHNA and CDR2 YSLEER. This CDR3 reads CASSPNRDTVYEQYF. The CDR3 DNA sequence: TGCGCCAGCAGCCCTAACCGGGACACAGTCTACGAGCAGTACTTC.

The chain carries TRBV23-1 and TRBJ2-1; 10 bases agree with TRBD1. TRBV23-1 is identified as an open reading frame with a role that is uncertain. Losses at the gene ends were 3 bases for V and 5 bases for J; bases not matched to a gene: 10. The length of the CDR3 is 17 residues. The CDR3 coding sequence is TGCGCCAGCAGTCACCCCGGGCGACAGGGGGCCCACAATGAGCAGTTCTTC. The encoded protein is CASSHPGRQGAHNEQFF.

The rearrangement joins TRBV18 to TRBJ1-2; possible D gene TRBD1, 6 bases. Germline V gives CDR1 KGHSH, CDR2 LQKENI. This CDR3 is 15 amino acids long. The V and J ends lost 0 bases and 7 bases respectively, with 15 bases between them. CDR3 bases: TGTGCCAGCTCACCACCGGTAGCGGGGGCCGGTGGCTACACCTTC. This gives the protein CASSPPVAGAGGYTF.

In this sample, this clone turned up once. V and J are TRBV19 and TRBJ1-5; D remains ambiguous. CDR3 length: 18 amino acids. V gave up 10 bases and J gave up 5 bases, with 30 bases separating them. Germline V gene data show CDR1 as LNHDA and CDR2 as SQIVND (reference sequence). CDR3 in DNA: TGTGCCATCCCTAGGAAGGATAGAGACCCGGGAGGCCATCAGCCCCAGCATTTT. Protein product: CAIPRKDRDPGGHQPQHF.

The rearrangement links TRBV7-9 to TRBJ1-1, with 7 bases lining up with TRBD1. Germline values: CDR1 SEHNR, CDR2 FQNEAQ (reference sequence). This CDR3 spans 15 amino acids. The V and J ends lost 6 bases and 0 bases, in that order; junction bases with no gene match: 7. Here the CDR3 DNA reads TGTGCCAGCAGGAAGAATACAGGGGTGAACACTGAAGCTTTCTTT. Amino acids: CASRKNTGVNTEAFF.

This rearrangement joins TRBV28 to TRBJ1-5; TRBD1 aligns across 10 bases. The junction had 5 bases not matched to a gene; V was cut back by 3 bases and J by 3 bases. The CDR3 has 16 amino acids. Germline CDR1 MDHEN, CDR2 SYDVKM. CDR3 sequence reads: CASSFLGTGVNQPQHF. The CDR3, as DNA: TGTGCCAGCAGTTTCCTTGGGACAGGGGTCAATCAGCCCCAGCATTTT. The variable domain in full, completed from reference TRBV28 and TRBJ1-5, reads DVKVTQSSRYLVKRTGEKVFLECVQDMDHENMFWYRQDPGLGLRLIYFSYDVKMKEKGDIPEGYSVSREKKERFSLILESASTNQTSMYLCASSFLGTGVNQPQHFGDGTRLSIL.

The table lists this clone with a count of one. This chain connects TRBV7-9 to TRBJ2-3; D possibly corresponds to TRBD2 (5 bases). The germline V and J ends were trimmed by 7 bases and 7 bases, with 15 bases remaining between them. CDR1 is SEHNR, CDR2 FQNEAQ, per germline (reference sequence). The length of the CDR3 is 13 residues. The CDR3 loop reads CASTPPGLHTQYF. The CDR3 DNA sequence: TGTGCCAGCACTCCCCCAGGACTGCATACGCAGTATTTT.